This entry concerns a single T cell receptor (beta chain). Its specificity is not known. This specimen belongs to a study of tumor-infiltrating lymphocytes in localized non-small cell lung cancer. Overall study findings and caveats: Only some patients had TCR sequencing, depending on available tissue. Compared with uninvolved lung, tumors showed higher T cell infiltration by TCRbeta sequencing.

Here immunoSEQ multiplex PCR was the method, and the copy in TCRdb shows in-frame clones only, minus some. Among about 12,000 clones, less than 75% were seen once, and the ten largest hold roughly 9.6%. The CDR3 length is 16 residues. Deletions cut 4 bases from V and 4 bases from J, with 19 bases between. Germline loops: CDR1 LGHNA, CDR2 YSLEER. The TCR sequence derives from a human donor with non-small cell lung cancer. Sequenced input: uninvolved lung tissue not adjacent to the tumor. The chain uses TRBV4-3 and TRBJ1-2; D might be TRBD1 (6 bases). The CDR3 loop reads CASSPEFTGRPYGYTF. DNA for the CDR3: TGCGCCAGCAGCCCAGAATTCACAGGGAGGCCCTATGGCTACACCTTC.